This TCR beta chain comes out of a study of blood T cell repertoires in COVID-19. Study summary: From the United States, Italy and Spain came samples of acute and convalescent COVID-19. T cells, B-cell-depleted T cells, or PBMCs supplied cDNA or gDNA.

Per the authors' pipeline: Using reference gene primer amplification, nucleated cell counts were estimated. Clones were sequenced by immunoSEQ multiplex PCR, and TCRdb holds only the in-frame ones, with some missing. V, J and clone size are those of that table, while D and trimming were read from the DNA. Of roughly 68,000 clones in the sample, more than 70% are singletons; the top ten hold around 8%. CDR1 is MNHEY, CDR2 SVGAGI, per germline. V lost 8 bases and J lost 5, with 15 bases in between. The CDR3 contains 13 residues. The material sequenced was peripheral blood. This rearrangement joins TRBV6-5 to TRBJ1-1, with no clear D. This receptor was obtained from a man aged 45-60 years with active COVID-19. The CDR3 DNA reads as TGTGCCAGCCCGGAGGGCGCGGGGACTGAAGCTTTCTTT. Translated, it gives CASPEGAGTEAFF.